The TCR beta chain under discussion was sequenced for a study of control samples from healthy donors and cancer patients. Generated by immunoSEQ multiplex PCR, the TCRdb table keeps only in-frame clones and is missing some. The sample carries tens of thousands of clones, roughly 89% recorded once. The CDR3 has 15 residues. V lost 2 bases and J 2 bases, leaving 12 bases between the germline ends. Per the germline V gene, CDR1 is MNHEY and CDR2 is SVGEGT. Sequencing was performed on PBMCs. The clonotype comes from a man aged 55 to 69 with colorectal cancer. The J gene is TRBJ1-2, the V gene TRBV6-2 or TRBV6-3; D unclear. The CDR3 sequence: CASSYGQLYNYGYTF. The CDR3 DNA reads as TGTGCCAGCAGTTACGGGCAGTTATACAACTATGGCTACACCTTC.